These T cell receptor beta chains were read from a single sample in a study of blood T cells in healthy people across ages. TCRdb called the 5' RACE reads again in MiXCR, with one record for every CDR3 protein. The sample includes 550,000 to 650,000 distinct CDR3 sequences, roughly 31% seen only once; the top ten take more than 15%. Sequencing input: blood. All receptors come from a woman aged 80 or over in good health. Each CDR3 is given with its conserved first and last residue. A D gene is named only where the DNA matches it firmly. Clone size appears in some rows only: once, few, many, or a class for an expanded clone.

J: TRBJ1-4; size: -; D: TRBD1; V: TRBV3-1; CDR3: CASRGQGLAKLFF; DNA: TGTGCCAGCAGGGGACAGGGGTTGGCAAAACTGTTTTTT
J: TRBJ1-1; size: few; D: -; V: TRBV4-3; CDR3: CASSQATGKAEAFF; DNA: TGCGCCAGCAGCCAGGCCACAGGGAAGGCTGAAGCTTTCTTT
J: TRBJ2-3; size: -; D: TRBD2; V: TRBV7-9; CDR3: CASSLRTSGSTDMQYF; DNA: TGTGCCAGCAGCTTACGGACTAGCGGGAGCACAGATATGCAGTATTTT
J: TRBJ2-4; size: many; D: TRBD1; V: TRBV9; CDR3: CASSADPQGVTKNIQYF; DNA: TGTGCCAGCAGCGCGGACCCCCAGGGGGTAACCAAAAACATTCAGTACTTC
J: TRBJ1-2; size: -; D: -; V: TRBV6-1; CDR3: CVSSEGGTSYGYTF; DNA: TGTGTCAGCAGTGAGGGGGGTACAAGCTATGGCTACACCTTC
J: TRBJ1-5; size: -; D: -; V: TRBV19; CDR3: CASSMGTSNQPQHF; DNA: TGTGCCAGTAGTATGGGTACCAGCAATCAGCCCCAGCATTTT
J: TRBJ2-1; size: many; D: -; V: TRBV30; CDR3: CAWSVKGGEQFF; DNA: TGTGCCTGGAGTGTTAAGGGAGGTGAGCAGTTCTTC
J: TRBJ2-7; size: -; D: -; V: TRBV30; CDR3: CAWNQYYEQYF; DNA: TGTGCCTGGAACCAATACTACGAGCAGTACTTC
J: TRBJ1-6; size: many; D: -; V: TRBV30; CDR3: CAWIEGDSPLHF; DNA: TGTGCCTGGATAGAAGGAGATTCACCCCTCCACTTT
J: TRBJ2-5; size: many; D: -; V: TRBV27; CDR3: CASSLSRPGVGETQYF; DNA: TGTGCCAGCAGTTTATCGAGACCGGGCGTCGGAGAGACCCAGTACTTC
J: TRBJ2-7; size: few; D: -; V: TRBV30; CDR3: CAWSAGIEQYF; DNA: TGTGCCTGGAGTGCTGGTATCGAGCAGTACTTC
J: TRBJ2-1; size: many; D: -; V: TRBV3-1; CDR3: CASSQVTNYNEQFF; DNA: TGTGCCAGCAGCCAAGTAACCAATTACAATGAGCAGTTCTTC
J: TRBJ2-3; size: many; D: -; V: TRBV7-3; CDR3: CASSELGGTDTQYF; DNA: TGTGCCAGCAGCGAATTGGGTGGCACAGATACGCAGTATTTT
J: TRBJ2-1; size: many; D: TRBD2; V: TRBV20-1; CDR3: CSASRLAGGNEQFF; DNA: TGCAGTGCTAGTAGGCTAGCGGGGGGGAATGAGCAGTTCTTC
J: TRBJ2-7; size: -; D: TRBD1; V: TRBV27; CDR3: CTSSQGAREQYF; DNA: TGTACCAGCAGTCAGGGGGCGCGCGAGCAGTACTTC
J: TRBJ1-1; size: few; D: TRBD1; V: TRBV6-2/TRBV6-3; CDR3: CASSYRGLVTEAFF; DNA: TGTGCCAGCAGTTACAGGGGGCTGGTCACTGAAGCTTTCTTT
J: TRBJ1-1; size: -; D: TRBD1; V: TRBV5-6; CDR3: CATQSLGTGTGETEAFF; DNA: TGTGCCACCCAAAGCTTGGGGACCGGGACAGGGGAAACTGAAGCTTTCTTT
J: TRBJ1-1; size: many; D: -; V: TRBV5-1; CDR3: CASTPQGNTEAFF; DNA: TGCGCCAGCACCCCACAGGGGAACACTGAAGCTTTCTTT
J: TRBJ1-1; size: many; D: TRBD1; V: TRBV20-1; CDR3: CSASRDRAGTEAFF; DNA: TGCAGTGCTAGCCGGGACAGGGCCGGCACTGAAGCTTTCTTT
J: TRBJ1-1; size: few; D: -; V: TRBV7-2; CDR3: CASRLGKGNTEAFF; DNA: TGTGCCAGCAGGTTAGGGAAGGGGAACACTGAAGCTTTCTTT
J: TRBJ2-3; size: many; D: TRBD2; V: TRBV7-9; CDR3: CASSPSTSGGSTDTQYF; DNA: TGTGCCAGCAGCCCCTCGACTAGCGGGGGTTCCACAGATACGCAGTATTTT
J: TRBJ1-4; size: many; D: -; V: TRBV7-9; CDR3: CASSPDGREEKLFF; DNA: TGTGCCAGCAGCCCGGACGGGAGAGAGGAAAAACTGTTTTTT
J: TRBJ1-1; size: -; D: -; V: TRBV28; CDR3: CASSFLGPGVEAFF; DNA: TGTGCCAGCAGTTTCCTAGGCCCAGGGGTGGAAGCTTTCTTT
J: TRBJ2-1; size: many; D: -; V: TRBV4-2; CDR3: CASSQGAENEQFF; DNA: TGTGCCAGCAGCCAGGGGGCAGAGAATGAGCAGTTCTTC
J: TRBJ1-1; size: -; D: -; V: TRBV3-1; CDR3: CASSQEAGGLGTEAFF; DNA: TGTGCCAGCAGCCAAGAGGCGGGGGGCTTGGGCACTGAAGCTTTCTTT
J: TRBJ2-7; size: -; D: TRBD2; V: TRBV29-1; CDR3: CSVVNSGTPYEQYF; DNA: TGCAGCGTTGTTAATAGCGGGACTCCCTACGAGCAGTACTTC
J: TRBJ2-5; size: few; D: TRBD1; V: TRBV7-2; CDR3: CASRRPGQGGNEQYF; DNA: TGTGCCAGCAGAAGACCGGGACAGGGAGGCAATGAGCAGTACTTC
J: TRBJ2-3; size: -; D: -; V: TRBV5-6; CDR3: CASSNSQGDTQYF; DNA: TGTGCCAGCAGCAACAGCCAGGGTGATACGCAGTATTTT
J: TRBJ1-2; size: -; D: TRBD1; V: TRBV9; CDR3: CASSVLDRGYGYTF; DNA: TGTGCCAGCAGCGTTTTAGACAGGGGCTATGGCTACACCTTC
J: TRBJ1-5; size: -; D: -; V: TRBV6-6; CDR3: CASRDLQGGNQPQHF; DNA: TGTGCCAGCAGGGACCTACAGGGTGGAAATCAGCCCCAGCATTTT
J: TRBJ2-1; size: many; D: -; V: TRBV5-1; CDR3: CASSLVGVGSYNEQFF; DNA: TGCGCCAGCAGCTTGGTCGGGGTTGGCTCCTACAATGAGCAGTTCTTC
J: TRBJ2-2; size: many; D: TRBD1; V: TRBV4-2; CDR3: CASRYNSGTGTTGELFF; DNA: TGTGCCAGCAGATATAATTCCGGGACAGGGACCACCGGGGAGCTGTTTTTT
J: TRBJ2-3; size: many; D: -; V: TRBV6-1; CDR3: CASSELQGPADTQYF; DNA: TGTGCCAGCAGTGAACTGCAGGGACCCGCAGATACGCAGTATTTT
J: TRBJ1-2; size: few; D: -; V: TRBV15; CDR3: CATSRDPMGLGTGVDGYTF; DNA: TGTGCCACCAGCAGAGACCCGATGGGCCTCGGGACGGGAGTAGATGGCTACACCTTC
J: TRBJ1-2; size: many; D: TRBD1; V: TRBV12-3/TRBV12-4; CDR3: CASRPTGGYGYTF; DNA: TGTGCCAGCAGACCGACAGGGGGTTACGGCTACACCTTC
J: TRBJ2-1; size: many; D: -; V: TRBV5-1; CDR3: CASSYVRREVNEQFF; DNA: TGCGCCAGCAGCTATGTCAGGAGGGAGGTCAATGAGCAGTTCTTC
J: TRBJ2-7; size: few; D: TRBD1; V: TRBV20-1; CDR3: CSTTGDRYEQYF; DNA: TGCAGTACTACAGGGGATAGATACGAGCAGTACTTC
J: TRBJ1-1; size: -; D: -; V: TRBV9; CDR3: CASSVELGSTEAFF; DNA: TGTGCCAGCAGCGTAGAACTGGGAAGCACTGAAGCTTTCTTT
J: TRBJ1-2; size: many; D: TRBD1; V: TRBV27; CDR3: CASSPEGTGASIGYGYTF; DNA: TGTGCCAGCAGTCCCGAAGGGACAGGGGCTTCTATTGGCTATGGCTACACCTTC
J: TRBJ1-5; size: -; D: TRBD1; V: TRBV7-8; CDR3: CASSLREGAQITEPQHF; DNA: TGTGCCAGCAGCTTAAGGGAGGGGGCCCAGATCACGGAGCCCCAGCATTTT
J: TRBJ2-7; size: many; D: -; V: TRBV20-1; CDR3: CSAAEGRDSYEQYF; DNA: TGCAGTGCCGCGGAGGGGAGAGACTCCTACGAGCAGTACTTC
J: TRBJ2-7; size: few; D: TRBD1; V: TRBV11-2; CDR3: CASSCTGQGGEQYF; DNA: TGTGCCAGCAGCTGCACGGGACAGGGAGGCGAGCAGTACTTC
J: TRBJ2-5; size: many; D: TRBD2; V: TRBV20-1; CDR3: CSARRGGSGGTSQETQYF; DNA: TGCAGTGCTCGGCGAGGGGGTAGCGGGGGGACTAGCCAAGAGACCCAGTACTTC
J: TRBJ2-1; size: many; D: TRBD2; V: TRBV5-1; CDR3: CASSYSSGGYNEQFF; DNA: TGCGCCAGCAGCTACTCTAGCGGGGGCTACAATGAGCAGTTCTTC
J: TRBJ1-5; size: few; D: -; V: TRBV6-2/TRBV6-3; CDR3: CATFPGPGEPQHF; DNA: TGTGCCACCTTTCCGGGCCCCGGGGAGCCCCAGCATTTT
J: TRBJ2-3; size: few; D: -; V: TRBV28; CDR3: CASRLEVSADTQYF; DNA: TGTGCCAGCAGACTAGAGGTCTCTGCAGATACGCAGTATTTT
J: TRBJ2-1; size: many; D: TRBD1; V: TRBV5-6; CDR3: CASSPGDRADNEQFF; DNA: TGTGCCAGCAGTCCCGGGGACAGGGCGGACAATGAGCAGTTCTTC
J: TRBJ1-1; size: many; D: TRBD1; V: TRBV20-1; CDR3: CSAGGTGEAFF; DNA: TGCAGTGCTGGAGGGACAGGGGAAGCTTTCTTT
J: TRBJ1-5; size: many; D: TRBD1; V: TRBV10-3; CDR3: CATGTGEDQPQHF; DNA: TGTGCCACCGGGACAGGGGAAGATCAGCCCCAGCATTTT
J: TRBJ1-1; size: -; D: -; V: TRBV3-1; CDR3: CASSKGTSGVSAFF; DNA: TGTGCCAGCAGCAAAGGGACAAGTGGGGTATCAGCTTTCTTT
J: TRBJ1-2; size: many; D: -; V: TRBV7-6; CDR3: CASSFGEGANYGYTF; DNA: TGTGCCAGCAGCTTCGGGGAGGGAGCTAACTATGGCTACACCTTC
J: TRBJ2-3; size: many; D: -; V: TRBV20-1; CDR3: CSATYRETSIITDTQYF; DNA: TGCAGTGCTACCTACCGGGAAACTAGTATTATCACAGATACGCAGTATTTT
J: TRBJ1-4; size: few; D: -; V: TRBV6-5; CDR3: CASSLRALGEKLFF; DNA: TGTGCCAGCAGTCTTCGGGCGCTAGGAGAAAAACTGTTTTTT
J: TRBJ1-1; size: few; D: -; V: TRBV7-8; CDR3: CASSLVLRVPEAFF; DNA: TGTGCCAGCAGCTTAGTATTAAGGGTACCTGAAGCTTTCTTT
J: TRBJ2-7; size: many; D: -; V: TRBV6-1; CDR3: CASARWSYEQYF; DNA: TGTGCCAGCGCCCGGTGGTCCTACGAGCAGTACTTC
J: TRBJ1-1; size: -; D: -; V: TRBV9; CDR3: CASSVDAGMNTEAFF; DNA: TGTGCCAGCAGCGTAGATGCAGGGATGAACACTGAAGCTTTCTTT
J: TRBJ2-7; size: -; D: -; V: TRBV14; CDR3: CASSQARGPGGEQYF; DNA: TGTGCCAGCAGCCAAGCCCGCGGCCCTGGTGGGGAGCAGTACTTC
J: TRBJ2-5; size: many; D: TRBD1; V: TRBV5-1; CDR3: CASSYRQGLETQYF; DNA: TGCGCCAGCAGCTACCGACAGGGCTTAGAGACCCAGTACTTC
J: TRBJ1-1; size: many; D: TRBD1; V: TRBV5-1; CDR3: CASSSAQGDTEAFF; DNA: TGCGCCAGCAGCTCGGCCCAGGGGGACACTGAAGCTTTCTTT
J: TRBJ2-7; size: many; D: TRBD1; V: TRBV5-1; CDR3: CASSRDSIIYEQYF; DNA: TGCGCCAGCAGCAGGGACAGCATAATCTACGAGCAGTACTTC